This T cell receptor (beta chain) derives from a study of blood T cell repertoires in COVID-19. Across the study: Nucleic acid was either cDNA or gDNA, and it came from T cells, B-cell-depleted T cells, or PBMCs.

Profiled with immunoSEQ multiplex PCR; TCRdb holds only in-frame clones, not every one. The sample lists approximately 180,000 clones, approximately 86% seen once, with roughly 9.2% in the top ten. The CDR3 is 14 amino acids. Trimming took off 3 bases at V and 10 bases at J, with 15 bases between the two ends. The V gene's germline CDR1 is KGHSH and CDR2 LQKENI. The genes are TRBV18 and TRBJ2-2; D is perhaps TRBD1 (6 bases). This TCR came from a woman older than 75 with acute or convalescent COVID-19. The sequencing input was peripheral blood. The CDR3 here is CASSPYNRESELFF. The CDR3 nucleotides read TGTGCCAGCTCACCCTACAACAGGGAGTCGGAGCTGTTTTTT.